Below are 9 T cell receptor beta chains sequenced from a single sample in a study of T-cell memory formation after mild COVID-19. Each CDR3 protein gets one entry after TCRdb re-called the 5' RACE reads with MiXCR. The sample includes approximately 500,000 distinct CDR3 sequences, approximately 25% of them seen just once. The sequencing input was PBMCs or a T cell subset sorted from them (not recorded which). The receptors shown here come from an adult woman who had mild COVID-19 (a few samples of this study predate the infection). Cell type and time point are not known.

This chain joins TRBV12-3 or TRBV12-4 and TRBJ1-2; D ambiguous. The CDR3 is 11 residues long. Trimming removed 2 bases from V and 5 bases from J, with 3 bases in between. For the CDR3, the DNA is TGTGCCAGCAGTTTAAGATATGGCTACACCTTC. Its translation is CASSLRYGYTF.

The rearrangement uses TRBV9 and TRBJ1-1; no definite D call. Trimming stripped 0 bases from V and 7 bases from J, with 13 bases between. The germline V gene encodes CDR1 SGDLS and CDR2 YYNGEE. This CDR3 spans 14 amino acids. DNA of the CDR3: TGTGCCAGCAGCGTAGGTATTAGGGAATATGAAGCTTTCTTT. Encoded protein: CASSVGIREYEAFF.

The rearrangement links TRBV5-6 to TRBJ2-1; D gene ambiguous. Per the germline V gene, CDR1 is SGHDT and CDR2 is YYEEEE. Trimming stripped 7 bases from V and 7 bases from J, with 9 bases between. The CDR3 extends over 11 amino acids. The CDR3 spells CASLSRNEQFF. For the CDR3, the DNA is TGTGCCAGCTTGAGTAGGAATGAGCAGTTCTTC.

The rearrangement joins TRBV30 to TRBJ1-5; 7 bases map to TRBD1. Germline V gives CDR1 GTSNPN, CDR2 SVGIG (reference sequence). The CDR3 sequence is 16 residues long. With V trimmed by 7 bases and J by 0 bases, 12 bases remained unmatched. The CDR3 loop is CASAPGTVFSNQPQHF. CDR3 sequence (DNA): TGTGCCTCAGCCCCCGGGACAGTTTTTAGCAATCAGCCCCAGCATTTT. Full variable domain (remainder filled in from reference TRBV30 and TRBJ1-5): SQTIHQWPATLVQPVGSPLSLECTVEGTSNPNLYWYRQAAGRGLQLLFYSVGIGQISSEVPQNLSASRPQDRQFILSSKKLLLSDSGFYLCASAPGTVFSNQPQHFGDGTRLSIL.

As DNA, the CDR3 is TGCAGTGGGAGGACCCCGAACACAGATACGCAGTATTTT. Encoded protein: CSGRTPNTDTQYF. V gene TRBV20-1 combines with J gene TRBJ2-3; maybe TRBD2 (5 bases). This CDR3 spans 13 amino acids. Germline CDR1 is DFQATT and CDR2 is SNEGSKA (reference sequence). Trimming removed 7 bases at V and 2 bases at J, with 13 bases between.

This clonotype turned up a few times. The V call is TRBV7-2, the J call TRBJ2-1; no definite D call. Germline V gene lookup returns CDR1 SGHTA and CDR2 FQGNSA. The V end lost 1 base, the J end lost 4 bases, and 8 bases lay between the germline ends. The CDR3 sequence is 14 residues long. As DNA, the CDR3 is TGTGCCAGCAGCTTAGAGTGGTCATACAATGAGCAGTTCTTC. This gives the protein CASSLEWSYNEQFF.

The sample holds a few counts of this clonotype. J is TRBJ2-1 and V is TRBV6-2 or TRBV6-3, with unresolved D. There are 16 residues in the CDR3. Trimming pared 4 bases from V and 4 bases from J, leaving 17 bases between. CDR1 MNHEY and CDR2 SVGEGT come from the germline V gene. Here the CDR3 reads CASSSQVSSSYNEQFF. The DNA of the CDR3 is TGTGCCAGCAGTTCCCAGGTTAGTTCCAGTTACAATGAGCAGTTCTTC.

V is TRBV24-1 and J is TRBJ1-2; D is unclear. The CDR3 runs to 15 residues. Trimming took off 2 bases at V and 8 bases at J, with 17 bases between the two ends. CDR1 is KGHDR and CDR2 is SFDVKD in the germline V gene. The CDR3, as DNA: TGTGCCACCAGTGATTCCGGACGGTCCTCTCTCGGCTACACCTTC. Translated: CATSDSGRSSLGYTF.

J is TRBJ2-7 and V is TRBV19, with TRBD1 matching 7 bases. From germline, CDR1 is LNHDA and CDR2 SQIVND (reference sequence). J lost 5 bases, V lost 4 bases, and 8 bases had no gene match. This CDR3 is built from 14 residues. CDR3 DNA: TGTGCCAGTAGTACCTCGACAGGGAACCACGAGCAGTACTTC. It is translated as CASSTSTGNHEQYF.